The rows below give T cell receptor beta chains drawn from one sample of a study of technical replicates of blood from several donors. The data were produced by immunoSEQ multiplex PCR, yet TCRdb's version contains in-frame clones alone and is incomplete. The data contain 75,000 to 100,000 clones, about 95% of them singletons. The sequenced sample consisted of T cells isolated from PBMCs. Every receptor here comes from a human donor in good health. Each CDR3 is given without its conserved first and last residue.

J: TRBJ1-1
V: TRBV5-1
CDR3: ASYGGGANTEAF

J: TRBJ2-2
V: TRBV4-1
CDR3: ASSQESASVGELF

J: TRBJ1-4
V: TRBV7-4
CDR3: ASYLVQRVGEKLF

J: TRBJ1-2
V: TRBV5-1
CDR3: ASSLEIQGYGYT

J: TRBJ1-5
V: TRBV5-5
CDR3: ASSLDWVRGTNQPQH

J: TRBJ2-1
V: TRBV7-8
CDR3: ASSLASGRSNEQF

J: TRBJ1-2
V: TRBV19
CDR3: ASSMAGYGYT

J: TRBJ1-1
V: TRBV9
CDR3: ASSVHMKQGTEAF

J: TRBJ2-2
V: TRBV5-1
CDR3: ASSIVNTGELF

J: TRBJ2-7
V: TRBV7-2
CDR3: ASSFQSGIYYEQY

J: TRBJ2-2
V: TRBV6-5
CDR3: ASTLTGVAGELF

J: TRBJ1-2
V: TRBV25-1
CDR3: ASSLRYEDYGYT

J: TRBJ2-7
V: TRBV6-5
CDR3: ASSSVSYEQY

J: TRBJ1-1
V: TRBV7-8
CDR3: ASSYSGGPEAF

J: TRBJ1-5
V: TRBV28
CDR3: ASSLTDYSNQPQH

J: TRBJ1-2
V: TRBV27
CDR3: ASSLSRLAGGNRRGYT

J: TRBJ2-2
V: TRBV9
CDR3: ASSVVGLAAGELF

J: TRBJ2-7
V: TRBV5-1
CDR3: ASSVGQASYEQY

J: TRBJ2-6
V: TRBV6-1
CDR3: ASSPGWAGANVLT

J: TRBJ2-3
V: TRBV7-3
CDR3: ASSSGLLRTDTQY

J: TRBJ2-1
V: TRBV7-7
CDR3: ASSLAQTGYNEQF

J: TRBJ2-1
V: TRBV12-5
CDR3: ASGSRLAGANEQF

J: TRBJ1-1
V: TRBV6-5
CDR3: ASSYSGGIVSEAF

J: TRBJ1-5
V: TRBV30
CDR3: AWSSNPGGQPQH

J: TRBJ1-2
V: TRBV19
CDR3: ASRGKTGGVIYGYT

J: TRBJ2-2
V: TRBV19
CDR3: ASVSEVRTGELF

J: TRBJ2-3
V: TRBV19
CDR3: ASSHRDTSKYTDTQY

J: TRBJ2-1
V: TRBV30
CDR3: AWSADNEQF

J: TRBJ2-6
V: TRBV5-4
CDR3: ASSLVTGSGANVLT

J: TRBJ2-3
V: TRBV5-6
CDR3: ASSLLDRDERTQY

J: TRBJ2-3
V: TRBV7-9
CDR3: ASSPTGGAIPDTQY

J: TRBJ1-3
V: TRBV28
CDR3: ASSLTPGSGNTIY

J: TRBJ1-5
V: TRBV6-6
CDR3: ASSYWDRDQPQH

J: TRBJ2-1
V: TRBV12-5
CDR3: ASGLGTSYNEQF

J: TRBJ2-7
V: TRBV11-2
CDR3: ASSLVGLAGVDEQY

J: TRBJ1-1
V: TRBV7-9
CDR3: ASSLKRETEAF

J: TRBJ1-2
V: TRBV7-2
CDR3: ASSRQGEGYT

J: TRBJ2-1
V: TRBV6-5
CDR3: ASSSRRDRYNEQF

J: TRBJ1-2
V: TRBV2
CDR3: ASSEIPGHYGVGYT

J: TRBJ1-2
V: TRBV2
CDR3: ASPNRDFGYGYT

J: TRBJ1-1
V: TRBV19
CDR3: ASSIVGPTEAF

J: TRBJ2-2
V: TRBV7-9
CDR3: ASSRLAGDSTGELF

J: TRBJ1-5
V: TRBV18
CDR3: ASSPETGSRRYQPQH

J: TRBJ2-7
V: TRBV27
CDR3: ASSLRGTYEQY